This paragraph reports one TCR beta chain. The record originates from a study of blood T cell repertoires in COVID-19. In germline, CDR1 is MNHEY, CDR2 SMNVEV (reference sequence). The length of the CDR3 is 14 residues. V dropped 6 bases and J dropped 2 bases, with 10 bases sitting between them. The method was immunoSEQ multiplex PCR; TCRdb's version includes in-frame clones alone and lacks a portion of them. The sample has about 100,000 clones; 84% are singletons. Sequencing was performed on peripheral blood. The TCR originated in a human donor in a cohort sampled during active COVID-19. V usage is TRBV27 and J usage is TRBJ2-2; D perhaps matches TRBD2 (6 bases). CDR3 region: CASSQGLNTGELFF. CDR3 sequence (DNA): TGTGCCAGCAGCCAGGGACTTAACACCGGGGAGCTGTTTTTT.